The 2 T cell receptor beta chains below were found in one sample sequenced in a study of Ad26.COV2.S vaccination and SARS-CoV-2 variants. Stated treatment: roughly 20 received Ad26.COV2.S at low or high dose, single or two shots; five or six received placebo; per-sample allocation not given. Collection of the samples took place on day 63 after the first injection of vaccine or placebo. The method was immunoSEQ multiplex PCR; TCRdb's version includes in-frame clones alone and lacks a portion of them. The data contain approximately 360,000 clones, 80% to 90% of them singletons. The sequenced sample was peripheral blood, obtained in a trial of Ad26.COV2.S vaccine versus placebo. Receptors originate from a person between 18 and 65 years old who received the Ad26.COV2.S COVID-19 vaccine or a placebo.

There are a few counts of this clone. The rearrangement uses TRBV9 and TRBJ1-1; D call uncertain. Trimming cost V 5 bases and J 2 bases, with 7 bases left between them. Germline CDR1 reads SGDLS; CDR2 reads YYNGEE. The CDR3 has 12 residues. DNA of the CDR3: TGTGCCAGCAGGCTCCCAAACACTGAAGCTTTCTTT. It codes for CASRLPNTEAFF.

The chain combines TRBV3-1 (or the pseudogene TRBV3-2) with TRBJ1-1; 8 bases map to TRBD1. Germline V gene data show CDR1 as LGHDT and CDR2 as YNNKEL (reference sequence). V was pared by 6 bases and J by 4 bases, with 7 bases of the junction left unmatched. The CDR3 contains 14 residues. The CDR3 nucleotides read TGTGCCAGCAGACGTACAGGGGGTAGCACTGAAGCTTTCTTT. Protein sequence: CASRRTGGSTEAFF.